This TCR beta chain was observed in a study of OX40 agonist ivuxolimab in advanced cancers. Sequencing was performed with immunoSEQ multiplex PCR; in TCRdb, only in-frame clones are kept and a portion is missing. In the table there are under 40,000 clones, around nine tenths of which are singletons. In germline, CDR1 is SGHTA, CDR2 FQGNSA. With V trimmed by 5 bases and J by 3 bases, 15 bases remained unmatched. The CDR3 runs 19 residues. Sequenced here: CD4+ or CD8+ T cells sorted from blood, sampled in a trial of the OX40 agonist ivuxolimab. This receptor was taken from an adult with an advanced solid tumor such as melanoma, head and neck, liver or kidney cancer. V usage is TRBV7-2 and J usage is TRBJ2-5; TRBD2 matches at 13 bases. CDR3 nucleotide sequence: TGTGCCAGCAGCGGACTAGCGGGGGTCTTTCTTAGGCATAAAGAGACCCAGTACTTC. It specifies CASSGLAGVFLRHKETQYF.